These T cell receptor beta chains were read from a single sample in a study of CD4 and CD8 cells across lung adenocarcinoma regions. Using its own MiXCR run on the PCR reads, TCRdb lists one record per CDR3 protein. The table lists about 11,000 distinct CDR3 sequences, approximately 50% of them singletons. The sample taken for sequencing was CD8+ T cells from the margin of a lung tumor. These TCRs come from a male donor with lung adenocarcinoma. The CD4 and CD8 labels of this study may be unreliable. Each CDR3 is given without its conserved first and last residue. Each record gives: D gene, J gene, V gene, CDR3 protein. D genes are given only for firm matches.

>.|TRBJ2-3|TRBV11-3
ASSCGTGVGGKDTQY
>.|TRBJ1-2|TRBV6-1
ASRRISSGYT
>TRBD2|TRBJ2-1|TRBV4-2
ASSQEGSGTYNEQF
>.|TRBJ2-7|TRBV10-1
ASRRRGLYEQY
>TRBD1|TRBJ2-4|TRBV6-1
ATKVPGQGNIQY
>TRBD2|TRBJ2-1|TRBV6-1
ASSRTSGSAYNEQF
>TRBD1|.|TRBV6-5
ASSLTPGGASYEQY
>.|TRBJ2-2|TRBV6-1
ASSEFSGVTGELF
>.|TRBJ2-1|TRBV28
ASSFNVGDLSSYNEQF
>.|.|TRBV10-3
AGEGETGYEQY
>.|TRBJ2-3|TRBV27
GGGFGGRNPETQY
>.|TRBJ2-1|TRBV6-5
ASAGDGNEQF
>TRBD1|.|TRBV6-1
ASSLIGGNELF
>TRBD2|TRBJ2-3|TRBV6-1
ARGNGGLAAETQY
>TRBD2|TRBJ2-3|TRBV10-2
ASSESGTSGLISGGALY
>TRBD1|.|TRBV6-5
ASSSLGQGPYEQY
>TRBD1|TRBJ1-1|TRBV6-5
ASSYAGQGGLEAF
>TRBD1|.|TRBV6-1
ASRGRGPQETQY
>TRBD2|.|TRBV7-6
ASSSTGTSFSYNEQF
>TRBD1|.|TRBV27
ASSLTGTGDYEQY
>.|TRBJ2-5|TRBV6-1
ASIPFASYQETQY
>.|.|TRBV11-2
ASSLRGGDSYYEQY
>.|TRBJ1-2|TRBV6-1
ASSPAGLLYGYT
>.|TRBJ2-1|TRBV6-5
ASSYSGTEQF
>.|TRBJ1-2|TRBV11-2
ASSFTYSVGGMGYT
>TRBD2|TRBJ2-3|TRBV7-2
ASSSSSGGAQDTQY
>.|TRBJ2-1|TRBV7-8
ASSFGQNNEQF
>.|TRBJ1-2|TRBV27
ASREQQGRYGYT
>.|TRBJ2-3|TRBV7-2
ASSLYRSDTQY
>TRBD2|TRBJ2-1|TRBV10-1
ASSDASGENEQF
>.|TRBJ2-5|TRBV10-3
AGGYGGRDAETQY
>.|.|TRBV7-2
ASGGRSGETQY
>TRBD2|TRBJ2-3|TRBV27
ASSLMAGGPSTDTQY
>.|TRBJ2-3|TRBV20-1
SATDRRIGTQY
>.|TRBJ2-5|TRBV6-1
ASSETRETQY
>TRBD1|TRBJ2-1|TRBV6-1
ASSDRVTHEQF
>.|TRBJ2-5|TRBV6-1
ASSKRDVPETQY
>TRBD1|TRBJ2-5|TRBV10-3
AIRASGTEETQY
>TRBD2|TRBJ2-1|TRBV10-3
AISGAGGQYNEQF
>TRBD1|TRBJ2-1|TRBV27
ASSPSGGRYNEQF
>TRBD2|TRBJ2-1|TRBV6-5
ASSTRTSGNYNEQF
>.|.|TRBV10-1
ASSGDIPNEQF
>.|TRBJ2-3|TRBV10-3
AISGVVGGTDTQY
>.|TRBJ2-3|TRBV10-2
ASSMHRSDTQY
>TRBD1|TRBJ2-7|TRBV6-4
ASRGQTGSYYEQY
>TRBD2|TRBJ2-1|TRBV6-1
ASSETWTSGTDEQF
>.|TRBJ2-4|TRBV6-1
LSSEAGTGAEDTQY
>TRBD2|TRBJ2-1|TRBV6-5
ASSYSSGRANEQF
>.|TRBJ2-3|TRBV6-1
AVPPGRDTQY
>TRBD2|TRBJ2-1|TRBV6-1
ASSPETSGHGEQF
>TRBD2|TRBJ2-2|TRBV6-1
ASTGLAGIKGELF
>TRBD2|.|TRBV6-5
ASSYELAGVSQQY